This TCR beta chain was sequenced for a study of blood T cell repertoires in COVID-19. About the research overall: PBMCs, B-cell-depleted T cells, or T cells provided the cDNA or gDNA that made up the material.

In the study's own analysis: Amplification from reference gene primers served as the basis for estimated nucleated cell counts. Profiling relied on immunoSEQ multiplex PCR, and the TCRdb table lists in-frame clones only, not all of them. V, J and clone size are taken as reported in that table, and D and trimming were inferred from the DNA itself. The sample lists about 440,000 clones; approximately 90% were seen once. Trimming removed 3 bases from V and 7 bases from J; junction bases left unmatched: 3. The CDR3 spans 14 residues. Germline V CDR1 and CDR2: MDHEN, SYDVKM. The sample holds a few counts of this clone.

The sequencing sample was made of peripheral blood. The clonotype comes from a woman in her 30s with acute or convalescent COVID-19. The V and J genes are TRBV28 and TRBJ1-6; TRBD1 matches 7 bases. The CDR3 loop reads CASSFGTDNSPLHF. The CDR3 DNA sequence: TGTGCCAGCAGTTTTGGGACAGACAATTCACCCCTCCACTTT.